This TCR beta chain came from a study of T cell responses to AZD1222 COVID-19 vaccine. This clone was picked up a small number of times. CDR1 and CDR2 from the germline V gene are MDHEN and SYDVKM. The ends lost 0 bases at V and 2 bases at J; junction bases unmatched: 0. The CDR3 sequence is 16 residues long. Sequencing was performed with immunoSEQ multiplex PCR; in TCRdb, only in-frame clones are kept and a portion is missing. The table lists 45,000 to 55,000 clones, 80% to 90% of them singletons. Sample: peripheral blood, taken 28 days after the second AZD1222 dose. The receptor comes from an adult who received the AZD1222 COVID-19 vaccine. This rearrangement joins TRBV28 to TRBJ1-5; 11 bases map to TRBD1. CDR3 nucleotides: TGTGCCAGCAGTTTATGGGGACAGGGGGGCAATCAGCCCCAGCATTTT. Its translation is CASSLWGQGGNQPQHF.